The present T cell receptor beta chain was sequenced within a study of identical twins listed by TCRdb under 2016. With regard to the full study: The study deep-sequenced TCR alpha and beta repertoires from monozygotic twins, unrelated adults of various ages and cord blood to test whether fetal clonotypes persist. To rule out contamination, the twin experiments were replicated at different times with different library preparation protocols. On the study overall, not on this receptor specifically: Fewer insertions were carried by abundant cord blood beta clonotypes, a similar but weaker trend appeared in young adult naive repertoires, and no such trend appeared in memory repertoires. Compared with coincidental sharing between unrelated individuals, out-of-frame TCR alpha sequences shared between twins showed an excess of sequences with low generation probability. Zero-insertion analyses could be partly confounded by invariant T cells such as MAIT and iNKT, though diverse VJ usage argued against such confounding for most clonotypes. In beta out-of-frame sequences, excess twin sharing was weaker, because having fewer shared sequences lowered the signal-to-noise ratio. In monozygotic twins, recombination models systematically underestimated out-of-frame TCR alpha sharing, but the models matched the sharing seen between unrelated individuals. Conclusions relied on cross-sectional statistical analysis, since the same donors could not be followed over many years.

The V end loses 1 base and the J end loses 6 bases, and a stretch of 16 bases separates them. From the cysteine up to the phenylalanine, the CDR3 has a length of 16 residues. The retained sequence is limited to the CDR3, 48 bases, with the frame set at the first base. CDR1 and CDR2, looked up from the germline V gene, are SGHAT and FQNNGV. In its sample, this clonotype was seen once. What antigen it recognizes has not been identified. Since a much larger clone is just one base distant, this may be a read error. The method was 5' RACE. The sequencer was an Illumina HiSeq 2000. Template switching introduced a universal primer binding site; the final cDNA contained a unique molecular identifier, enabling accurate counting of TCR cDNA molecules. Specific primers in the conserved constant-segment region were used to synthesize first-strand cDNA for the TCR alpha and beta chains. To control for contamination, every cDNA library carried two barcodes: a SMART-Mk sample barcode plus Illumina barcodes. TruSeq adapter sequences and Illumina sample barcodes were added in two successive PCR steps. The Illumina HiSeq platform was used with custom primers to sequence TCR alpha and beta cDNA libraries. The paper's data handling went like this. MiGEC was used to process raw reads and extract unique molecular identifiers, and MiXCR was used to find CDR3 positions. For each individual, recombination models were inferred using an EM algorithm with the repgenHMM and IGoR tools. Shared clonotypes were analyzed with the tcR package in R, and sharing was normalized by the product of cloneset sizes. Out-of-frame nonproductive sequences were analyzed to study raw recombination free of thymic and clonal selection effects. In-frame beta chains were kept once TCRdb had trimmed the public reads at Q25 with fastp and called clones with MiXCR. A single entry per CDR3 protein holds the most common genes and DNA from its merged rows. The authors' filters were not applied to this entry. The sample table contains over 600,000 distinct CDR3 sequences; only one count was recorded for about 20% of them. Together, the top ten hold around 4.4% of the sample.

Only healthy Caucasian donors were included. The twin cohort consisted of three pairs of female monozygotic twins, all aged about 18 to 29 years. Peripheral blood mononuclear cells were used as the source from which RNA for TCR libraries was isolated. These data are also associated with another study on T cells expressing NK-cell markers. According to the second study: Eight or nine donors provided sorted CD3+CD56+NKG2C+, CD3+CD56+NKG2C- and CD3+CD56-NKG2C+ T-cell subsets, whose TCR beta-chain repertoires were profiled. Among the eight sequenced donors, seven were HCMV-seropositive and one was HCMV-seronegative. To restrict sorting to alphabetaTCR-expressing T cells, an anti-gammadeltaTCR antibody was added in several experiments. In roughly 6 donors, the dominant CD3+CD56+NKG2C+ clonotypes ranked among the top 10 CD8+ clonotypes, making up about 1.0-8% of CD8+ T cells. Those dominant clonotypes were again the most abundant among CD3+CD56-NKG2C+ cells in several donors, at about 28.3-60.1%. Whether the expanded NKG2C-expressing T cell clones were specific for HCMV antigens was left unclear. Randomly selected healthy volunteers, three men and five women, were used as the eight sequenced donors. HCMV-specific IgG was detected in serum with a commercial ELISA kit to determine HCMV serostatus. For a handful of donors, bulk peripheral blood T-cell repertoires were additionally sequenced from unsorted PBMC. MIGEC handled demultiplexing of the reads and grouping by UMI, while MiTCR was used to assemble and quantify clonotypes. Only TCR cDNA sequences supported by at least two reads were kept to exclude erroneous sequences. The tcR package was used for downstream repertoire analysis, with clonotypes matched between fractions based on CDR3 nucleotide sequence plus V segment. VDJmatch was used to annotate antigen specificity against VDJdb, with one amino acid substitution in CDR3 allowed.

The chain uses TRBV11-2 and TRBJ2-1, and possibly TRBD1, on 7 matching bases. This receptor was obtained from a young woman in good health. Sequencing was done on a sample of PBMCs. The DNA sequence is as follows: TGTGCCAGCAGCTTAGGTCGCGGGACAGAGTTCAATGAGCAGTTCTTC. This yields the protein CASSLGRGTEFNEQFF.